This T cell receptor (beta chain) was sequenced in a study of T cell responses to AZD1222 COVID-19 vaccine. General study findings and limits: The number of AZD1222 recipients seropositive at baseline was only five or six. Two AZD1222 administrations were followed by greater Spike-specific TCR breadth and depth.

On this clone itself: Its antigen is not identified.

Measured with immunoSEQ multiplex PCR; TCRdb has only the in-frame clones, and not every one. The table has around 140,000 clones, nearly 95% seen once. Trimming stripped 3 bases from V and 5 bases from J, with 11 bases between. The germline V gene has CDR1 SGHKS and CDR2 YYEKEE (reference sequence). The CDR3 is 13 amino acids. Second-dose intervals near 4 or 12 weeks were combined. The chain couples TRBV5-5 to TRBJ1-1; the D gene is possibly TRBD1 (6 bases). The clonotype comes from an adult who received the AZD1222 COVID-19 vaccine. Sequencing used peripheral blood, obtained 28 days after the second AZD1222 dose. CDR3 DNA sequence: TGTGCCAGCAGCTACCCAGGGGATACTGAAGCTTTCTTT. Encoded protein: CASSYPGDTEAFF. Drawing the rest from reference TRBV5-5 and TRBJ1-1, the complete variable domain is DAGVTQSPTHLIKTRGQQVTLRCSPISGHKSVSWYQQVLGQGPQFIFQYYEKEERGRGNFPDRFSARQFPNYSSELNVNALLLGDSALYLCASSYPGDTEAFFGQGTRLTVV.